The 8 T cell receptor beta chains presented below share a single source sample, sequenced in a study of T cell changes during pregnancy in multiple sclerosis. Here immunoSEQ multiplex PCR was the method, and the copy in TCRdb shows in-frame clones only, minus some. The data show tens of thousands of clones, with 89% seen just once and roughly a tenth held by the top ten. This sample comprised CD8+ T cells from peripheral blood mononuclear cells, obtained in the second trimester of pregnancy. The receptors derive from a female donor with multiple sclerosis, enrolled in a pregnancy study.

The V call is TRBV28, the J call TRBJ2-1; 9 bases agree with TRBD1. This CDR3 is 14 amino acids long. CDR1 and CDR2 (germline): MDHEN, SYDVKM. Losses at the gene ends were 4 bases for V and 4 bases for J; bases not matched to a gene: 2. The CDR3 DNA is TGTGCCAGCAGTTCAGGACAGGGGTACAATGAGCAGTTCTTC. Translated, it gives CASSSGQGYNEQFF.

The chain is built from TRBV9 and TRBJ2-1; TRBD2 aligns across 7 bases. CDR1 and CDR2 from the germline V gene are SGDLS and YYNGEE. The CDR3 loop spans 16 amino acids. V lost 0 bases to trimming and J lost 3 bases; unmatched junction nucleotides: 6. CDR3 protein: CASSVARGSNYNEQFF. The CDR3 nucleotides are TGTGCCAGCAGCGTAGCCCGCGGGAGTAACTACAATGAGCAGTTCTTC.

This sequence joins TRBV29-1 and TRBJ1-2; 8 positions match TRBD1. The CDR3 extends over 12 amino acids. The J segment lost 12 bases and the V segment lost 7 bases, leaving 13 bases of the junction unmatched. Germline values: CDR1 SQVTM, CDR2 ANQGSEA. CDR3 amino acids: CSAPTWTGSDTF. The CDR3 bases are TGCAGCGCCCCGACGTGGACAGGGAGCGACACCTTC.

The J gene is TRBJ2-1, the V gene TRBV7-9; possibly TRBD2 for D (7 bases). CDR3 length: 14 amino acids. Per germline, CDR1 SEHNR and CDR2 FQNEAQ (reference sequence). V was clipped by 5 bases and J by 6 bases, with 14 bases between them. In DNA form, the CDR3 reads TGTGCCAGCAGCCCCGGGGGGCGCGTCAATGAGCAGTTCTTC. Encoded protein: CASSPGGRVNEQFF.

This clone was picked up one time. V is TRBV7-9 and J is TRBJ2-1; 8 positions agree with TRBD2. The CDR3 spans 15 residues. Trimming at V came to 9 bases and at J to 6 bases, leaving 13 bases not matched to a gene. Germline values: CDR1 SEHNR, CDR2 FQNEAQ (reference sequence). The CDR3 here is CASTSYGGGVNEQFF. CDR3 DNA sequence: TGTGCCAGTACATCCTACGGGGGGGGCGTCAATGAGCAGTTCTTC.

The chain combines TRBV7-6 with TRBJ2-3, with TRBD2 matching 8 bases. V lost 0 bases to trimming and J lost 3 bases; unmatched junction nucleotides: 5. Germline V gives CDR1 SGHVS, CDR2 FNYEAQ. This CDR3 region has 16 residues. The CDR3 region has the DNA TGTGCCAGCAGCTTAGCTGAAGCGGGAGCTACAGATACGCAGTATTTT. Translation gives CASSLAEAGATDTQYF.

This clone was counted once. This rearrangement joins TRBV29-1 to TRBJ2-7; TRBD1 matches 7 bases. Germline V gives CDR1 SQVTM, CDR2 ANQGSEA. The CDR3 totals 12 residues. Trimming took 4 bases from V and 0 from J; bases not matched to a gene: 0. This chain's CDR3 is CSVGDSSYEQYF. CDR3 in DNA: TGCAGCGTTGGGGACAGCTCCTACGAGCAGTACTTC.

The CDR3 sequence: CASSISEAAYNEQFF. Written as DNA, the CDR3 is TGTGCCAGTAGTATTAGTGAGGCCGCCTACAATGAGCAGTTCTTC. This chain links TRBV19 with TRBJ2-1; D is uncertain. The germline V gene encodes CDR1 LNHDA and CDR2 SQIVND (reference sequence). V lost 3 bases and J 2 bases, leaving 11 bases between the germline ends. CDR3 length equals 15 residues.